This T cell receptor (beta chain) was profiled in a study of shared T cell receptors in the human thymus. The V gene end was trimmed by 5 bases and the J gene end by 4 bases; junction bases not matched to a gene: 10. The germline CDR1 and CDR2 sequences are LNHDA and SQIVND (reference sequence). There are 16 residues in the CDR3. Repertoires were generated with immunoSEQ multiplex PCR, while TCRdb's copy carries only in-frame clones and drops some. Of over 450,000 clones listed, approximately 80% are singletons. These data were likewise used in another study, on human thymus T cells. That report notes: Samples came from healthy Finnish infants during open corrective cardiac surgery. Thymic resections from corrective heart surgery supplied the tissue. V and J genes seemed to be used with bias in thymic and blood repertoires. Among unrelated individuals, related research reported thymic repertoires that overlapped highly.

The J gene is TRBJ1-5, the V gene TRBV19, with 8 nucleotides matching TRBD1. The receptor's source is a boy less than two years old with a congenital heart defect. The sequenced material came from thymocytes. Here the CDR3 reads CASSPRTGNGNQPQHF. In nucleotides, the CDR3 is TGTGCCAGTAGTCCTCGGACAGGGAATGGGAATCAGCCCCAGCATTTT.